This entry lists 18 T cell receptor beta chains sequenced from one sample in a study of T-cell memory formation after mild COVID-19. From the 5' RACE reads, TCRdb called clonotypes with MiXCR, one entry per CDR3 protein. Here the sample spans about 620,000 distinct CDR3 sequences, roughly 17% being singletons. Sequenced: PBMCs or a T cell subset sorted from them (not recorded which). These receptor sequences come from an adult woman who had mild COVID-19 (a few samples of this study predate the infection). Cell type and time point are not known.

The rearrangement uses TRBV29-1 and TRBJ1-2; TRBD1 aligns across 11 bases. Trimming removed 1 base from V and 4 bases from J; junction bases left unmatched: 11. The CDR3 is made up of 17 amino acids. The germline CDR1 and CDR2 sequences are SQVTM and ANQGSEA. CDR3 DNA sequence: TGCAGCGTTGAAGCCTCCGGGACAGGGGGTGAGACCTATGGCTACACCTTC. It translates to CSVEASGTGGETYGYTF.

This clonotype was observed a few times. The CDR3 region is CSALGPTRKYQETQYF. The CDR3 bases are TGCAGTGCCCTTGGGCCTACTAGAAAGTACCAAGAGACCCAGTACTTC. The chain is built from TRBV20-1 and TRBJ2-5; a weak D match, TRBD2 (5 bases). Trimming cost V 6 bases and J 0 bases, with 20 bases left between them. Germline V CDR1 and CDR2: DFQATT, SNEGSKA (reference sequence). This CDR3 region has 16 residues.

The J gene is TRBJ1-5, the V gene TRBV15; 9 bases are shared with TRBD1. J gave up 6 bases and V 2 bases, and 5 bases lay outside the gene matches. This CDR3 has 15 amino acids. CDR1 is LNHNV, CDR2 YYDKDF, per germline (reference sequence). CDR3 sequence reads: CATSRSLTGGQPQHF. Written as DNA, the CDR3 is TGTGCCACCAGCAGATCCCTGACAGGGGGTCAGCCCCAGCATTTT.

This rearrangement joins TRBV10-3 to TRBJ2-3; D possibly corresponds to TRBD2 (6 bases). Per germline, CDR1 ENHRY and CDR2 SYGVKD. V lost 6 bases to trimming and J lost 2 bases, with 9 bases between them. There are 13 residues in the CDR3. CDR3 sequence: CAIRGTLTDTQYF. CDR3 DNA sequence: TGTGCCATCAGGGGGACTCTCACAGATACGCAGTATTTT.

The sample holds a few counts of this clonotype. The genes are TRBV7-8 and TRBJ1-4, with D uncertain. Looked up from germline, CDR1 is SGHVS and CDR2 is FQNEAQ. V lost 4 bases and J 5 bases, leaving 17 bases between the germline ends. The CDR3 contains 16 residues. This chain's CDR3 is CASSSTRHGPNEKLFF. The CDR3 nucleotides read TGTGCCAGCAGCTCCACCCGACACGGGCCCAATGAAAAACTGTTTTTT.

This clonotype has more than one count but fewer than ten. This chain links TRBV2 with TRBJ2-6; D possibly corresponds to TRBD2 (5 bases). Germline V gene data show CDR1 as SNHLY and CDR2 as FYNNEI. V was pared by 8 bases and J by 3 bases, with 14 bases between. This CDR3 contains 15 residues. The CDR3 spells CASARGVYGANVLTF. DNA for the CDR3: TGTGCCAGCGCACGGGGTGTGTATGGGGCCAACGTCCTGACTTTC.

This chain joins TRBV12-3 or TRBV12-4 and TRBJ2-1; 8 nucleotides agree with TRBD2. With V trimmed by 0 bases and J by 4 bases, 11 bases remained unmatched. The CDR3 covers 18 residues. CDR3 protein: CASSLARFAGGNYNEQFF. The DNA of the CDR3 is TGTGCCAGCAGTTTAGCGCGTTTCGCGGGGGGCAATTACAATGAGCAGTTCTTC.

J is TRBJ2-7 and V is TRBV19, with 8 bases lining up with TRBD2. V lost 10 bases and J lost 2; bases outside the gene matches: 19. There are 17 residues in the CDR3. CDR1 and CDR2 (germline): LNHDA, SQIVND (reference sequence). As DNA, the CDR3 is TGTGCCACCAGTACGTTTAGCGGGGCGACCGTACCCTACGAGCAGTACTTC. It translates to CATSTFSGATVPYEQYF.

This clonotype came up a few times. This sequence joins TRBV5-5 and TRBJ1-6; no clear D. The CDR3 length is 15 residues. Germline assignment: CDR1 SGHKS and CDR2 YYEKEE (reference sequence). The V gene lost 5 bases and the J gene lost 0 bases, with 9 bases spanning the gap. CDR3 residues: CASSPGFSYNSPLHF. DNA of the CDR3: TGTGCCAGCAGTCCCGGGTTCTCCTATAATTCACCCCTCCACTTT.

The chain has TRBV5-1 and TRBJ1-5; D might be TRBD1 (5 bases). This CDR3 contains 16 residues. Trimming took 0 bases from V and 2 from J, leaving 12 bases between them. Germline lookup yields CDR1 SGHRS and CDR2 YFSETQ. CDR3 coding DNA: TGCGCCAGCAGCTTGGGATGGATGGGGGGCAATCAGCCCCAGCATTTT. Protein: CASSLGWMGGNQPQHF.

The sample holds a few counts of this clonotype. V usage is TRBV2 and J usage is TRBJ1-6; the match to TRBD1 covers 10 bases. Germline CDR1 and CDR2: SNHLY and FYNNEI. Trimming removed 4 bases from V and 9 bases from J; junction bases left unmatched: 6. The CDR3 extends over 15 amino acids. The CDR3 DNA sequence: TGTGCCAGCAGTGTCGGGGGACAGGGGTCTTCACCCCTCCACTTT. This gives the protein CASSVGGQGSSPLHF. The variable domain in full, completed from reference TRBV2 and TRBJ1-6, reads EPEVTQTPSHQVTQMGQEVILRCVPISNHLYFYWYRQILGQKVEFLVSFYNNEISEKSEIFDDQFSVERPDGSNFTLKIRSTKLEDSAMYFCASSVGGQGSSPLHFGNGTRLTVT.

The chain employs TRBV9 and TRBJ2-5; D gene uncertain. The CDR3 loop spans 11 amino acids. Germline CDR1 and CDR2: SGDLS and YYNGEE. The V end lost 7 bases, the J end lost 5 bases, and 9 bases lay between the germline ends. The CDR3 reads CASSIDETQYF. The CDR3 nucleotides read TGTGCCAGCTCTATAGATGAGACCCAGTACTTC.

The chain has TRBV5-4 and TRBJ2-5; no reliable D call. V lost 2 bases, J lost 2 bases, and 10 bases lay in between. The CDR3 runs 14 residues. Germline assignment: CDR1 SGHNT and CDR2 YYREEE (reference sequence). As DNA, the CDR3 is TGTGCCAGCAGCTTCGGTAGGGAACAAGAGACCCAGTACTTC. Its translation: CASSFGREQETQYF.

This clonotype was seen a few times. The chain combines TRBV7-2 with TRBJ2-4, with TRBD1 identical over 7 bases. The CDR3 length is 15 residues. The germline gives CDR1 SGHTA, CDR2 FQGNSA. After removal of 5 bases from V and 4 bases from J, the junction contained 8 bases not matched to a gene. The CDR3 loop is CASSRPPGQKNIQYF. CDR3 coding DNA: TGTGCCAGCAGCCGCCCCCCGGGACAGAAAAACATTCAGTACTTC.

This clonotype was seen a handful of times. V and J are TRBV5-6 and TRBJ2-3, with TRBD2 identical over 9 bases. V trimming: 4 bases; J trimming: 8 bases; junction bases outside the gene matches: 11. The CDR3 is made up of 15 amino acids. The germline V gene has CDR1 SGHDT and CDR2 YYEEEE. In nucleotides, the CDR3 is TGTGCCAGCAGCGTCGGGGTAGCGGGGGCAACTACGCAGTATTTT. Its protein is CASSVGVAGATTQYF.

This clonotype was counted ten times or more. This chain uses TRBV5-1 with TRBJ1-1; the D gene is possibly TRBD1 (5 bases). Trimming cost V 5 bases and J 2 bases, with 13 bases left between them. Germline V lookup: CDR1 SGHRS, CDR2 YFSETQ. This CDR3 is built from 14 residues. In DNA form, the CDR3 reads TGCGCCAGCAGATTAGGAGGGGACAACACTGAAGCTTTCTTT. Amino acid sequence: CASRLGGDNTEAFF.

The gene calls are TRBV12-3 or TRBV12-4 and TRBJ2-5; D gene ambiguous. V gave up 4 bases and J gave up 2 bases, with 8 bases separating them. CDR3 length equals 13 residues. DNA for the CDR3: TGTGCCAGCAGTTCGCAGGTTCAAGAGACCCAGTACTTC. Translated: CASSSQVQETQYF.

The chain combines TRBV20-1 with TRBJ1-2; perhaps TRBD1 as D (6 bases). V was cut by 6 bases and J by 4 bases, with 15 bases left in between. CDR3 length: 13 residues. Per the germline V gene, CDR1 is DFQATT and CDR2 is SNEGSKA (reference sequence). Here the CDR3 reads CSAPTGMSYGYTF. The CDR3 DNA is TGCAGTGCACCCACAGGGATGAGCTATGGCTACACCTTC.